A selection of T cell receptor beta chains follows, all from one sample in a study of T cell responses to AZD1222 COVID-19 vaccine. Sequenced by immunoSEQ multiplex PCR; TCRdb stores in-frame clones only, minus some. The sample has about 45,000 clones, 80% seen once; the top ten hold about 20%. The sample was peripheral blood, taken 28 days after the second dose of the MenACWY control vaccine. The source of these receptors is an adult who received the MenACWY meningococcal vaccine as a control. Both conserved end residues are part of each CDR3. A D gene is named only where the DNA matches it firmly. Where a row states a size, it is once, few, many or the class of an expanded clone; other rows omit it.

D gene | J gene | V gene | clone size | CDR3 protein | CDR3 DNA
NA | TRBJ2-1 | TRBV15 | NA | CATSGSWTGTYNEQFF | TGTGCCACCAGCGGAAGCTGGACTGGGACCTACAATGAGCAGTTCTTC
TRBD2 | TRBJ2-7 | TRBV5-1 | NA | CASSGSSSYEQYF | TGCGCCAGTAGCGGGAGCAGCTCCTACGAGCAGTACTTC
NA | TRBJ2-1 | TRBV15 | NA | CATSRINEAYNEQFF | TGTGCCACCAGCAGGATTAATGAGGCCTACAATGAGCAGTTCTTC
TRBD1 | TRBJ2-3 | TRBV30 | once | CAWSDGTGFTDTQYF | TGTGCCTGGAGTGACGGGACAGGCTTCACAGATACGCAGTATTTT
TRBD2 | TRBJ2-1 | TRBV2 | NA | CASSTGLAGANEQFF | TGTGCCAGCAGTACGGGACTAGCGGGAGCTAACGAGCAGTTCTTC
TRBD1 | TRBJ1-2 | TRBV19 | NA | CASLGQGSYGYTF | TGTGCCAGCCTAGGACAGGGGAGCTATGGCTACACCTTC
TRBD1 | TRBJ2-2 | TRBV15 | NA | CATSRPDRGVRTGELFF | TGTGCCACCAGCAGACCGGACAGGGGAGTCAGGACCGGGGAGCTGTTTTTT
NA | TRBJ1-3 | TRBV9 | NA | CASSPGEAGNTIYF | TGTGCCAGCAGCCCCGGTGAGGCTGGAAACACCATATATTTT
NA | TRBJ2-1 | TRBV6-5 | NA | CATSSEGNTRRLF | TGTGCCACCTCCTCTGAAGGGAACACTAGGAGGCTCTTC
TRBD1 | TRBJ2-4 | TRBV5-6 | NA | CASTRGGTGDHIQYF | TGTGCCAGCACCCGGGGGGGGACAGGGGACCACATTCAGTACTTC
NA | TRBJ2-7 | TRBV6-5 | NA | CASKGDNSYEQYF | TGTGCCAGCAAGGGGGACAACTCCTACGAGCAGTACTTC
NA | TRBJ1-2 | TRBV27 | NA | CASRDHRGTPGYTF | TGTGCCAGCCGAGACCACCGGGGGACACCTGGCTACACCTTC
TRBD1 | TRBJ2-2 | TRBV10-3 | NA | CAISEPGTGFTGELFF | TGTGCCATCAGTGAGCCCGGGACAGGGTTCACCGGGGAGCTGTTTTTT
NA | TRBJ2-7 | TRBV20-1 | NA | CSASNKYEQYF | TGCAGTGCTAGTAACAAATACGAGCAGTACTTC
TRBD2 | TRBJ2-1 | TRBV4-2 | NA | CASRELAGDYNEQFF | TGTGCCAGCAGGGAACTAGCGGGAGACTACAATGAGCAGTTCTTC
TRBD2 | TRBJ2-3 | TRBV5-1 | NA | CASSLASGAGGTDTQYF | TGCGCCAGCAGCTTGGCCAGCGGGGCAGGCGGCACAGATACGCAGTATTTT
TRBD2 | TRBJ2-7 | TRBV7-2 | NA | CASSYLAGVGYEQYF | TGTGCCAGCAGCTATCTAGCGGGAGTAGGATACGAGCAGTACTTC
NA | TRBJ1-4 | TRBV18 | NA | CASSPREPLGEKLFF | TGTGCCAGCTCACCACGAGAGCCCCTGGGTGAAAAACTGTTTTTT
NA | TRBJ1-4 | TRBV11-2 | NA | CASRFPGVNEKLFF | TGTGCCAGCAGATTTCCAGGGGTTAATGAAAAACTGTTTTTT
TRBD2 | TRBJ2-7 | TRBV30 | NA | CAWTSRRTSGRSYEQYF | TGTGCCTGGACCAGCCGGCGGACTAGCGGGAGGTCCTACGAGCAGTACTTC
NA | TRBJ2-3 | TRBV29-1 | NA | CSVGSRLTDTQYF | TGCAGCGTTGGGTCGCGCCTCACAGATACGCAGTATTTT
NA | TRBJ1-4 | TRBV25-1 | few | CASSEMTSGLFF | TGTGCCAGCAGTGAAATGACCTCTGGGTTGTTTTTT
NA | TRBJ1-3 | TRBV18 | NA | CASSQQTGGNTIYF | TGTGCCAGCTCACAACAGACCGGAGGAAACACCATATATTTT
TRBD1 | TRBJ1-4 | TRBV2 | NA | CASSGGQTWPNEKLFF | TGTGCCAGCAGTGGGGGACAGACATGGCCTAATGAAAAACTGTTTTTT
TRBD2 | TRBJ2-1 | TRBV6-1 | NA | CASGISAGGDEQFF | TGTGCCAGCGGCATCTCGGCGGGAGGGGATGAGCAGTTCTTC
NA | TRBJ1-5 | TRBV10-3 | NA | CATRSGPTDQPQHF | TGTGCCACCCGATCCGGACCGACAGACCAGCCCCAGCATTTT
TRBD1 | TRBJ1-3 | TRBV5-6 | NA | CASSLGGRGNTIYF | TGTGCCAGCAGCCTAGGGGGCCGAGGAAACACCATATATTTT
TRBD1 | TRBJ1-1 | TRBV3-1/TRBV3-2 | NA | CASSFTGGSEAFF | TGTGCCAGCAGCTTTACAGGGGGTTCTGAAGCTTTCTTT
TRBD1 | TRBJ2-5 | TRBV19 | NA | CASSTWTGTETQYF | TGTGCCAGTAGTACATGGACAGGGACGGAGACCCAGTACTTC
NA | TRBJ1-2 | TRBV30 | few | CAWSVGDGYTF | TGTGCCTGGAGTGTTGGGGATGGCTACACCTTC
NA | TRBJ1-1 | TRBV4-1 | NA | CASSHPLGGSEAFF | TGCGCCAGCAGCCACCCCTTAGGAGGATCTGAAGCTTTCTTT
TRBD1 | TRBJ1-2 | TRBV30 | NA | CAWDRVDYGYTF | TGTGCCTGGGACAGGGTGGACTATGGCTACACCTTC
NA | TRBJ2-2 | TRBV6-2/TRBV6-3 | NA | CASRYQGRTGELFF | TGTGCCAGCAGATACCAGGGACGGACCGGGGAGCTGTTTTTT
NA | TRBJ1-1 | TRBV4-1 | NA | CASSQVGLRLGGTEAFF | TGCGCCAGCAGCCAAGTGGGCCTTCGTCTCGGAGGCACTGAAGCTTTCTTT
NA | TRBJ2-3 | TRBV19 | NA | CASSIMSGSTDTQYF | TGTGCCAGTAGTATTATGTCAGGGAGCACAGATACGCAGTATTTT
NA | TRBJ1-1 | TRBV28 | few | CASSSGQLNTEAFF | TGTGCCAGCAGCAGCGGACAGCTCAACACTGAAGCTTTCTTT
TRBD2 | TRBJ2-2 | TRBV9 | NA | CASNSGLAGGTGELFF | TGTGCCAGCAACTCGGGACTAGCGGGGGGCACCGGGGAGCTGTTTTTT